This T cell receptor (beta chain) was recorded in a study of blood T cell repertoires in COVID-19. Study-level information: Some COVID-19 samples were acute and others convalescent; all came from the United States, Italy and Spain. T cells, B-cell-depleted T cells, or PBMCs supplied cDNA or gDNA.

Authors' data handling: Amplification from reference gene primers served as the basis for estimated nucleated cell counts. TCRdb's copy holds only in-frame clones and misses some; the assay was immunoSEQ multiplex PCR. That table gives V, J and clone size, and the DNA gave D and trimming. The sample consists of 200,000 or so clones, around nine tenths of them appearing once. Seattle's cohort entered during active infection and was followed longitudinally. In germline, CDR1 is SEHNR, CDR2 FQNEAQ (reference sequence). V lost 5 bases and J lost 3, with 13 bases in between. This CDR3 region has 14 residues.

The chain has TRBV7-9 and TRBJ1-2; a weak D match, TRBD1 (5 bases). The sequenced sample consisted of peripheral blood. This TCR was sampled from a man aged 60 to 69 with COVID-19, enrolled during active disease. The CDR3: CASSIQGGDYGYTF. The DNA for the CDR3 is TGTGCCAGCAGCATCCAGGGAGGGGACTATGGCTACACCTTC. Variable domain in full (rest from reference TRBV7-9 and TRBJ1-2): DTGVSQNPRHKITKRGQNVTFRCDPISEHNRLYWYRQTLGQGPEFLTYFQNEAQLEKSRLLSDRFSAERPKGSFSTLEIQRTEQGDSAMYLCASSIQGGDYGYTFGSGTRLTVV.